The present T cell receptor (beta chain) was sequenced within a study of STAT5B mutations in CD4+ large granular lymphocyte leukemia (dated by TCRdb to the early 2020s). Context from the whole study: Among healthy controls, the CDR3 'QG' motif was associated with a particular HLA allele. TCRbeta repertoires of CD4+ T-cell large granular lymphocyte leukemia patients were compared with those of healthy blood donors. Flow cytometry on FACSCanto II or FACSVerse showed that the purified fractions were more than 95% pure among lymphocytes. The research as a whole found: The data were not HLA-matched, and the higher clonality in CD4+ T-LGLL than in CD8+ T-LGLL could be due to the relatively small sample size. Main leukemic clonotypes were private to each patient, although less than 30% of the main leukemic clonotypes were found at low frequency in the non-leukemic repertoires of other patients. Compared with healthy CD4+ repertoires, CD4-sorted patient repertoires appeared more clonal, and this difference remained even after the putative leukemic clones were removed. TRBV06-family usage was enriched among the top patient clones (8/27) compared with healthy controls (2/35).

The healthy controls were fewer than 45 blood donors, and the buffy coats of these donors were supplied by the Finnish Red Cross blood service. All TCR-sequenced material derived from peripheral blood: patient blood samples and healthy donor buffy coats. Ficoll-Hypaque gradient centrifugation was used to isolate peripheral blood mononuclear cells. CD4+ cells were purified magnetically from the buffy coats of healthy controls. Genomic DNA was extracted using the Gentra Puregene Cell and Tissue kit, and a Qubit 2.0 fluorometer was used to quantify it. CDR1 is given as SGHTS and CDR2 as YDEGEE, both from the germline V gene. V and J are trimmed by 4 bases and 4 bases, and the gene matches miss 4 bases of the junction. The CDR3 runs 14 residues from the cysteine to the phenylalanine. The CDR3 DNA has 42 bases and is translated from base 1. Turning to this clone: Its antigen is currently not known. There are no base qualities to consult, and no much larger clone falls within one base.

The immunoSEQ assay at survey resolution was used to sequence TCRbeta rearrangements from genomic DNA. The authors processed their data as follows. A lowest detectable productive clonotype frequency of 2.59 x 10-5 was observed in the TCR sequencing data. Only productive TCRbeta rearrangements, defined as complete and in-frame sequences, were included in the analyses. The clonality of each sample was calculated as Simpson clonality in the immunoSEQ Analyzer version 3.0. Based on frequency, clones were grouped as very rare, small, medium, large (1-20%) or hyperexpanded (>20%). Generation probabilities were estimated with OLGA 1.2.3, V-gene circos plots were generated with VDJtools, specificities were searched for in VDJdb, and CDR3 motifs were identified with GLIPH. What TCRdb holds here is the immuneACCESS table cut down to in-frame rearrangements. Part of the clones is not present; checked against another copy, under half of the missing clones reflect an unresolved V gene, and the others are unexplained. V, J and clone size derive from that table, while D and trimming were established from the DNA sequence. The sample table records 23,000 or so clones; 70% to 80% of these occur just once. Roughly 9.8% of the sample belongs to the ten largest clones.

The chain links TRBV5-8 with TRBJ1-5, with TRBD1 matching 8 junction bases. Material for sequencing was CD4+ T cells from blood buffy coats. The TCR originated in a human donor in good health. The CDR3 reads CASSPRTGNQPQHF. At the DNA level, the sequence is TGTGCCAGCAGCCCCAGGACAGGGAATCAGCCCCAGCATTTT.